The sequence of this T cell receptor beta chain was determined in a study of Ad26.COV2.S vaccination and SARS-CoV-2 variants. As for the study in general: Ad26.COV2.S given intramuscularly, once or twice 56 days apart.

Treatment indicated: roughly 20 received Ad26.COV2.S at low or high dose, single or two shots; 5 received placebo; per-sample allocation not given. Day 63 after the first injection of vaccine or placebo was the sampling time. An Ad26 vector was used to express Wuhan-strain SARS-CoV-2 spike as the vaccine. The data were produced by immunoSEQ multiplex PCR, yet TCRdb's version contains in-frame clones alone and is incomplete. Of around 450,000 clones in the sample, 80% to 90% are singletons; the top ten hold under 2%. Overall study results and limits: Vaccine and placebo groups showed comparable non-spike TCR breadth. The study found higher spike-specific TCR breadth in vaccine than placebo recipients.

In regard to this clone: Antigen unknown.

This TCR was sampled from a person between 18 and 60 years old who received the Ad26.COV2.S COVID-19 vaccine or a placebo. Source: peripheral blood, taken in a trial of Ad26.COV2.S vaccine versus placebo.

CDR3 in DNA: TGTGCCAGCTCACTGACGGTTTTGGATCGAGCTTTCTTT. It codes for CASSLTVLDRAFF. This chain connects TRBV18 to TRBJ1-1; D is unclear. The length of the CDR3 is 13 residues. From germline, CDR1 is KGHSH and CDR2 LQKENI. Deletions cut 4 bases from V and 10 bases from J, with 16 bases between. Together with reference TRBV18 and TRBJ1-1, the CDR3 gives the full variable domain: NAGVMQNPRHLVRRRGQEARLRCSPMKGHSHVYWYRQLPEEGLKFMVYLQKENIIDESGMPKERFSAEFPKEGPSILRIQQVVRGDSAAYFCASSLTVLDRAFFGQGTRLTVV.